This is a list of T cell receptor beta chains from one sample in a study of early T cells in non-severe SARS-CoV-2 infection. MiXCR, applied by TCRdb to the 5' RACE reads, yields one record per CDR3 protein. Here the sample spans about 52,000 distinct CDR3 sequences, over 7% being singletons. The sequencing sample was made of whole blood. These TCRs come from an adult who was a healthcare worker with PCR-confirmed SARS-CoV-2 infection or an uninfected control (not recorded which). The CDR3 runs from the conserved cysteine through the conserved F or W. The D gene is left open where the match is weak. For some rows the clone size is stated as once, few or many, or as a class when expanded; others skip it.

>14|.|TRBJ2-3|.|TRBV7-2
CASSLGTPTDTQYF
TGTGCCAGCAGCTTAGGGACTCCGACAGATACGCAGTATTTT
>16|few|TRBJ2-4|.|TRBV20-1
CSARGQDGGAKNIQYF
TGCAGTGCTAGAGGGCAGGACGGCGGTGCCAAAAACATTCAGTACTTC
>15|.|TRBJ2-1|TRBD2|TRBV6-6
CASSYKTSAYNEQFF
TGTGCCAGCAGTTACAAGACTAGCGCTTACAATGAGCAGTTCTTC
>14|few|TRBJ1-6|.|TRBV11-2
CASSFPAANSPLHF
TGTGCCAGCAGCTTTCCAGCAGCCAATTCACCCCTCCACTTT
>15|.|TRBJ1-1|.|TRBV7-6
CASSLETTVNTEAFF
TGTGCCAGCAGCTTAGAAACGACGGTGAACACTGAAGCTTTCTTT
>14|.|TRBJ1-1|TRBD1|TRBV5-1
CASSGGQGVTEAFF
TGCGCCAGCAGCGGGGGACAGGGTGTCACTGAAGCTTTCTTT
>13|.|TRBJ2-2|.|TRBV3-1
CASSAQWAGELFF
TGTGCCAGCAGCGCACAGTGGGCCGGGGAGCTGTTTTTT
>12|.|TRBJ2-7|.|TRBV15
CATSIRGYEQYF
TGTGCCACCAGCATTAGGGGATACGAGCAGTACTTC
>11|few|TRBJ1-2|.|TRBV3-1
CASSRRGGYTF
TGTGCCAGCAGCCGTCGTGGCGGCTACACCTTC
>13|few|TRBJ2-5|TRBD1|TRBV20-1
CSALDRALETQYF
TGCAGTGCTCTAGACAGGGCTCTGGAGACCCAGTACTTC
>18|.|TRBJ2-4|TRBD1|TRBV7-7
CASSPRDRGRAAKNIQYF
TGTGCTAGCAGCCCCCGGGACAGGGGACGGGCGGCCAAAAACATTCAGTACTTC
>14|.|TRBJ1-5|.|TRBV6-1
CASSEAGGNQPQHF
TGTGCCAGCAGTGAAGCAGGGGGCAATCAGCCCCAGCATTTT
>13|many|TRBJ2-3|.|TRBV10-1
CASSRDGTDTQYF
TGCGCCAGCAGTCGAGATGGTACAGATACGCAGTATTTT
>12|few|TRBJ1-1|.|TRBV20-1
CSAVQGGPEAFF
TGCAGTGCAGTACAGGGAGGGCCTGAAGCTTTCTTT
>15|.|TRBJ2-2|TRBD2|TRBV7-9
CASSLTGGDTGELFF
TGTGCCAGCAGCTTAACGGGGGGAGACACCGGGGAGCTGTTTTTT
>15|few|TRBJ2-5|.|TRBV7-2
CASRKRGFGQETQYF
TGTGCCAGCAGAAAAAGGGGGTTCGGGCAAGAGACCCAGTACTTC
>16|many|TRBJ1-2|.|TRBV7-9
CASSSFGFASGYGYTF
TGTGCCAGCAGCTCCTTCGGTTTTGCCTCTGGCTATGGCTACACCTTC
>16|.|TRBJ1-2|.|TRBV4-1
CASSQDRTIRDNGYTF
TGCGCCAGCAGCCAAGATAGGACTATTCGAGACAACGGCTACACCTTC
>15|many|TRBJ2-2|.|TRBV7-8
CASSSHRVGGGELFF
TGTGCCAGCAGTTCTCACAGAGTTGGGGGTGGGGAGCTGTTTTTT
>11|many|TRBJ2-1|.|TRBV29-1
CSVPGSMEQFF
TGCAGCGTTCCGGGTTCTATGGAGCAGTTCTTC
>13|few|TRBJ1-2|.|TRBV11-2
CASSGGGTYGYTF
TGTGCCAGCAGCGGGGGAGGGACCTATGGCTACACCTTC
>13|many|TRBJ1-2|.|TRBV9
CASSVQGHYGYTF
TGTGCCAGCAGCGTACAGGGTCACTATGGCTACACCTTC
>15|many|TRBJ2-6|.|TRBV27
CASSLFNSGANVLTF
TGTGCCAGCAGTTTATTCAACTCTGGGGCCAACGTCCTGACTTTC
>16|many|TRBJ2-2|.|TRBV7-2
CASSLVADANTGELFF
TGTGCCAGCAGCCTAGTAGCGGATGCGAACACCGGGGAGCTGTTTTTT
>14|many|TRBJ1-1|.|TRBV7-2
CASSPGYMNTEAFF
TGTGCCAGCAGCCCGGGGTATATGAACACTGAAGCTTTCTTT
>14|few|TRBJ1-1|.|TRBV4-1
CASSLRQANTEAFF
TGCGCCAGCAGCCTAAGACAGGCGAACACTGAAGCTTTCTTT
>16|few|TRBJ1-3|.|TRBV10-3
CAISPPPSGLGNTIYF
TGTGCCATCAGTCCACCCCCTTCAGGCCTGGGAAACACCATATATTTT
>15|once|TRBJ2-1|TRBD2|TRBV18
CASSPTSGRGNEQFF
TGTGCCAGCTCACCTACTAGCGGGAGGGGTAATGAGCAGTTCTTC
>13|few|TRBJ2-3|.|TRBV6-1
CASSPRAGDTQYF
TGTGCCAGCAGTCCCCGGGCAGGAGATACGCAGTATTTT
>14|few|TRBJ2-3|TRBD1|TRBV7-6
CASSPGQGDDTQYF
TGTGCCAGCAGCCCGGGACAGGGTGACGATACGCAGTATTTT
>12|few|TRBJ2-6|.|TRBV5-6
CASSSGANVLTF
TGTGCCAGCAGCTCCGGGGCCAACGTCCTGACTTTC
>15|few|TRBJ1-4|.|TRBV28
CASSLRRQGHEKLFF
TGTGCCAGCAGTTTACGGAGGCAGGGGCATGAAAAACTGTTTTTT
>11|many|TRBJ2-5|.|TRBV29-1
CSVTLGETQYF
TGCAGCGTAACCTTAGGGGAGACCCAGTACTTC
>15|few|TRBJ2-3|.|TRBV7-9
CASSLGGLLPDTQYF
TGTGCCAGCAGCTTGGGTGGGCTACTACCGGATACGCAGTATTTT
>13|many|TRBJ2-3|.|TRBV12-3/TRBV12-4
CASSPDSTDTQYF
TGTGCCAGCAGTCCTGATAGCACAGATACGCAGTATTTT
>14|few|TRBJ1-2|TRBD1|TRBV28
CASRWTGGGYGYTF
TGTGCCAGCAGGTGGACAGGGGGCGGCTATGGCTACACCTTC
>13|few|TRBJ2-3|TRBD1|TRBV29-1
CSADRENTDTQYF
TGCAGCGCCGACAGGGAGAACACAGATACGCAGTATTTT
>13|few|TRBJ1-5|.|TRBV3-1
CASSQGRDQPQHF
TGTGCCAGCAGCCAAGGGCGGGATCAGCCCCAGCATTTT
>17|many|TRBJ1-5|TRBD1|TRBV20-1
CSARNGTGGKSNQPQHF
TGCAGTGCTAGGAATGGGACAGGGGGTAAGAGCAATCAGCCCCAGCATTTT
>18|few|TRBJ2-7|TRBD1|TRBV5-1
CASSLVTAATGSSYEQYF
TGCGCCAGCAGCTTGGTCACCGCGGCGACAGGGAGCTCCTACGAGCAGTACTTC
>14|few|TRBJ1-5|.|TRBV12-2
CASRFKGCNQPQHF
TGTGCAAGTCGCTTTAAAGGTTGCAATCAGCCCCAGCATTTT
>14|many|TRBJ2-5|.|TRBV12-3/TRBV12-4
CASSFNGYQETQYF
TGTGCCAGCAGTTTTAACGGATACCAAGAGACCCAGTACTTC